This entry features one T cell receptor beta chain sequence. This entry belongs to a study of shared clonotypes between healthy human individuals. The repertoire was sequenced with immunoSEQ multiplex PCR; TCRdb's copy has only in-frame clones and lacks some. This sample has around 720,000 clones, with about three quarters found just once. Trimming took 3 bases from V and 0 from J, leaving 10 bases between them. There are 15 residues in the CDR3. CDR1 is SGDLS, CDR2 YYNGEE, per germline. Material for sequencing was memory CD4+ T cells sorted from blood. Subset given: CD45RA-negative fraction. This TCR was recovered from a woman in her thirties in good health. The gene calls are TRBV9 and TRBJ1-3; a possible D gene is TRBD1 (5 bases). The CDR3 DNA is TGTGCCAGCAGCGCACAGGAAGTCTCTGGAAACACCATATATTTT. Translation gives CASSAQEVSGNTIYF.